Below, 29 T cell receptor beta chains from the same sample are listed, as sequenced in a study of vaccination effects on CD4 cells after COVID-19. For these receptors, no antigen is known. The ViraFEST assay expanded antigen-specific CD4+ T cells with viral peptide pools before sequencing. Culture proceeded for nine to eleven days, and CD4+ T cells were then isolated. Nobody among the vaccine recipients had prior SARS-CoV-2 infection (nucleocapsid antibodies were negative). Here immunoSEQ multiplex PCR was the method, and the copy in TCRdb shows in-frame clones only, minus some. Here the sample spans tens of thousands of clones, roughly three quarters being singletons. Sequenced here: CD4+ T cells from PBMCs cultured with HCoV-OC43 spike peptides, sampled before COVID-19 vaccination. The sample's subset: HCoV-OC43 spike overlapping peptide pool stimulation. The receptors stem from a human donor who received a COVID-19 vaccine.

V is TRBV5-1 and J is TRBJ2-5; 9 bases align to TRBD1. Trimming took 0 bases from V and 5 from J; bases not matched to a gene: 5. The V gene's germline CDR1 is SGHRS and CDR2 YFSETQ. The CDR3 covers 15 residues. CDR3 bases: TGCGCCAGCAGCTTGGATGGGACAGGGTACGAGACCCAGTACTTC. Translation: CASSLDGTGYETQYF.

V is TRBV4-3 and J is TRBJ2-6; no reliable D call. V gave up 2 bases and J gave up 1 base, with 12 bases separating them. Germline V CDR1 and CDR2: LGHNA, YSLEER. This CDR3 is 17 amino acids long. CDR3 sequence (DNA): TGCGCCAGCAGCCAACAGCTTTTGGGTTCTGGGGCCAACGTCCTGACTTTC. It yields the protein CASSQQLLGSGANVLTF.

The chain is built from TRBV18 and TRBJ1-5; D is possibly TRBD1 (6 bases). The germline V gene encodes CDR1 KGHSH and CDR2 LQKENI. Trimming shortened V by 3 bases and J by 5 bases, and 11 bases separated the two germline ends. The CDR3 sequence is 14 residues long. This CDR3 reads CASSPGDTYQPQHF. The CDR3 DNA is TGTGCCAGCTCACCCGGGGACACCTATCAGCCCCAGCATTTT.

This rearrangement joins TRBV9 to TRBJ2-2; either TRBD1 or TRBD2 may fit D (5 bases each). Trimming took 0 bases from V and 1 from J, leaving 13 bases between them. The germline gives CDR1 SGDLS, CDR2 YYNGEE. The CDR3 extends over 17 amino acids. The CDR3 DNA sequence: TGTGCCAGCAGCGTAGGTGAAGGGGCGGGGAACACCGGGGAGCTGTTTTTT. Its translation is CASSVGEGAGNTGELFF.

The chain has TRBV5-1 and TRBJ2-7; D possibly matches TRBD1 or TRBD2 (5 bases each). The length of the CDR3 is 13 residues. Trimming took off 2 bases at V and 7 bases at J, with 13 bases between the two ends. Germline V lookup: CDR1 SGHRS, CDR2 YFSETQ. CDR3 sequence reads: CASSFGIGTEQYV. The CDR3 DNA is TGCGCCAGCAGCTTTGGGATTGGGACGGAGCAGTACGTC.

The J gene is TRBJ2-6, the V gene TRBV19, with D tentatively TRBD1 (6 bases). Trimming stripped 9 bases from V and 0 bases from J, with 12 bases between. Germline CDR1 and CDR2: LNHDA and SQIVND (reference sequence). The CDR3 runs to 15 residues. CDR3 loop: CASEKGGSGANVLTF. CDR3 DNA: TGTGCCAGCGAAAAAGGGGGCTCTGGGGCCAACGTCCTGACTTTC.

This CDR3 reads CASNLGGTDTQYF. CDR3 coding DNA: TGTGCCAGCAATCTGGGTGGCACAGATACGCAGTATTTT. The rearrangement uses TRBV6-5 and TRBJ2-3; no clear D. The CDR3 covers 13 residues. Germline V gene sequence: CDR1 MNHEY, CDR2 SVGAGI. The V gene lost 7 bases and the J gene lost 1 base, with 9 bases spanning the gap.

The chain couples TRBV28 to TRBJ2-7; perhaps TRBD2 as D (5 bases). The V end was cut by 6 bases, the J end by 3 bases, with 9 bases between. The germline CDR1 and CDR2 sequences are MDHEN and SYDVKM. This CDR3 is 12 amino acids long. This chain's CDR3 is CASSERFYEQYV. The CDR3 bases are TGTGCCAGCAGCGAGCGGTTCTACGAGCAGTACGTC.

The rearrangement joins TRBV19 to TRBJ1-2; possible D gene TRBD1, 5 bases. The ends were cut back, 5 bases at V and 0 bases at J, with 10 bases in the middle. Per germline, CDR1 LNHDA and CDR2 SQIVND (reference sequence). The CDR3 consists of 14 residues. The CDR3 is CASSDSPSNYGYTF. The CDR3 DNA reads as TGTGCCAGTAGTGACAGCCCCTCTAACTATGGCTACACCTTC.

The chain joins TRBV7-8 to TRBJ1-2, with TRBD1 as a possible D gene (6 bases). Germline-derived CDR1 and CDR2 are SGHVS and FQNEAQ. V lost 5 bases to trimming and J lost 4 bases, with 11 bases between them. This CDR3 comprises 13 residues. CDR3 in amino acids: CASSAQGAYGYTF. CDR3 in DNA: TGTGCCAGCAGCGCACAGGGAGCCTATGGCTACACCTTC.

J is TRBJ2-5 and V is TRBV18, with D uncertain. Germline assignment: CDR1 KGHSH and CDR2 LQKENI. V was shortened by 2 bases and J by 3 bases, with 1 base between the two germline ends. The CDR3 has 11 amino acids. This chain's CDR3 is CASSPEETQYF. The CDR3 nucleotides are TGTGCCAGCTCACCAGAAGAGACCCAGTACTTC.

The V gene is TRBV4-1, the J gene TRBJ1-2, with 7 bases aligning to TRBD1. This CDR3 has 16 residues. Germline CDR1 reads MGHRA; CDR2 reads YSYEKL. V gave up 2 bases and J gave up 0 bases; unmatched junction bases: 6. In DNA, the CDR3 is TGCGCCAGCAGCCAAATTCCCGGGACAGCTAACTATGGCTACACCTTC. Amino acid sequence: CASSQIPGTANYGYTF.

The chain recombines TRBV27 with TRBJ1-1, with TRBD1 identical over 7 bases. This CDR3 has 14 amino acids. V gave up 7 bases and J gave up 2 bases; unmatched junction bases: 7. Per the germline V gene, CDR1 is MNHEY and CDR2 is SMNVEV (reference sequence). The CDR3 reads CASTGQARNTEAFF. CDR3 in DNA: TGTGCCAGCACCGGACAGGCTAGAAACACTGAAGCTTTCTTT.

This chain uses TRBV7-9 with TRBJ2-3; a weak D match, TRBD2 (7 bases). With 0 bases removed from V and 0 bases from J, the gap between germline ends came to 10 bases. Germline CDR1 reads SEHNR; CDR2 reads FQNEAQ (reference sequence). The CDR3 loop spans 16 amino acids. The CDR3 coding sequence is TGTGCCAGCAGCTTAGCGGGGGGGCCTAGCACAGATACGCAGTATTTT. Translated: CASSLAGGPSTDTQYF.

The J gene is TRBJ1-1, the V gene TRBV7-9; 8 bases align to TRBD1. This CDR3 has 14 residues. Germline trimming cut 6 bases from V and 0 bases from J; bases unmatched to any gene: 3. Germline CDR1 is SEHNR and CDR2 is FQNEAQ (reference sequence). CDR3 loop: CASSSGQVNTEAFF. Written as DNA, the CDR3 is TGTGCCAGCAGTTCGGGACAGGTGAACACTGAAGCTTTCTTT.

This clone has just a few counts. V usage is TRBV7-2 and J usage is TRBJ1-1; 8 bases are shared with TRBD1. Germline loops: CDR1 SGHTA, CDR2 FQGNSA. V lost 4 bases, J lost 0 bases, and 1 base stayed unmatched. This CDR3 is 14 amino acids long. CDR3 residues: CASSSTGVNTEAFF. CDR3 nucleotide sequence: TGTGCCAGCAGCTCGACAGGGGTGAACACTGAAGCTTTCTTT.

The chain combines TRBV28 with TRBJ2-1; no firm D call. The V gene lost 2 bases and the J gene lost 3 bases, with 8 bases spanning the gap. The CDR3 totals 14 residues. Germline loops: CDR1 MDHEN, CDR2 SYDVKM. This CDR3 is CASSLGTDYNEQFF. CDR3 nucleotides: TGTGCCAGCAGTTTAGGTACGGACTACAATGAGCAGTTCTTC.

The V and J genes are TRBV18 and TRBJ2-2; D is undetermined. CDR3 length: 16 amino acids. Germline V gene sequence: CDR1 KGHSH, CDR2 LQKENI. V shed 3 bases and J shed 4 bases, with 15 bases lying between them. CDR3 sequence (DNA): TGTGCCAGCTCACCGCTCCCGTCGTCAGTCACCGGGGAGCTGTTTTTT. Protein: CASSPLPSSVTGELFF.

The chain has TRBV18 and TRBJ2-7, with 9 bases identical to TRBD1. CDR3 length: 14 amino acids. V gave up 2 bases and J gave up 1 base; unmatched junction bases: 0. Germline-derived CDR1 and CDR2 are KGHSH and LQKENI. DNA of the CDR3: TGTGCCAGCTCACCAGGGACAGGGTCCTACGAGCAGTACGTC. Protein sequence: CASSPGTGSYEQYV.

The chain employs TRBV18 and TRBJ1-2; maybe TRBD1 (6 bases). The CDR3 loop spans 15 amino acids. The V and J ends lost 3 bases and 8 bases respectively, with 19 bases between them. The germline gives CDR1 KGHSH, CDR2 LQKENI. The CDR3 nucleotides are TGTGCCAGCTCACCCCCTCAGGGGATCTCCTGGGGCTACACCTTC. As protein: CASSPPQGISWGYTF.

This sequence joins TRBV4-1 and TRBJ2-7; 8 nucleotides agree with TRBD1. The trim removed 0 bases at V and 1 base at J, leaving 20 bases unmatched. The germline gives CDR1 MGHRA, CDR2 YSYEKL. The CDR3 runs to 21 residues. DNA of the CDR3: TGCGCCAGCAGCCAAGAGGGGTTTGACAGGGGACCTCGATCTTTTTCCTACGAGCAGTACGTC. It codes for CASSQEGFDRGPRSFSYEQYV.

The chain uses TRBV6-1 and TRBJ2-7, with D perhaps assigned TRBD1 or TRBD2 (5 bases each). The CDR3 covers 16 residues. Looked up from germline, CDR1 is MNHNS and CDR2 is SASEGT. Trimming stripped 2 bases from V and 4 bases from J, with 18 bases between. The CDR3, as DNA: TGTGCCAGCAGTGAACCCCCAGGAAGAGGGGTTTACGAGCAGTACGTC. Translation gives CASSEPPGRGVYEQYV.

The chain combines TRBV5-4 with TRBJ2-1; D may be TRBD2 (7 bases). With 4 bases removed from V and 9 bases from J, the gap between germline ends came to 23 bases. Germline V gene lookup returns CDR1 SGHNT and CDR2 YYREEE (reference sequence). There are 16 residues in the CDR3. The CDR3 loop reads CASSRPDRGAGSEQFF. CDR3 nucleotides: TGTGCCAGCAGCCGCCCAGACCGGGGGGCAGGTAGTGAGCAGTTCTTC.

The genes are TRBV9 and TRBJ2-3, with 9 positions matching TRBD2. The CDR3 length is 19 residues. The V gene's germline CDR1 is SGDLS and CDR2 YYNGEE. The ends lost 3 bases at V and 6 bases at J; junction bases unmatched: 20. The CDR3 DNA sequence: TGTGCCAGCAGCGCCCATCTAGGCGCAGCGGGGGGCAGGAGGGATACGCAGTATTTT. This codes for CASSAHLGAAGGRRDTQYF.

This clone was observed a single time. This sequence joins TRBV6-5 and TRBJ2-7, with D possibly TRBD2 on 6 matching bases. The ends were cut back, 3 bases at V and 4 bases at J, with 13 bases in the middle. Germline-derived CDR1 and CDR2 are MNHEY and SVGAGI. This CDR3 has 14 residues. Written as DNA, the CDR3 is TGTGCCAGCAGTTATGTCCAGGGAGGATACGAGCAGTACGTC. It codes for CASSYVQGGYEQYV.

The CDR3 DNA is TGTGCCAGCCGCGACAGGGTTGGCTACAATGAGCAGTTCTTC. The encoded protein is CASRDRVGYNEQFF. The chain couples TRBV27 to TRBJ2-1; 7 bases are a match to TRBD1. This CDR3 is 14 amino acids long. Germline V gene lookup returns CDR1 MNHEY and CDR2 SMNVEV (reference sequence). J gave up 3 bases and V 8 bases, and 7 bases lay outside the gene matches.

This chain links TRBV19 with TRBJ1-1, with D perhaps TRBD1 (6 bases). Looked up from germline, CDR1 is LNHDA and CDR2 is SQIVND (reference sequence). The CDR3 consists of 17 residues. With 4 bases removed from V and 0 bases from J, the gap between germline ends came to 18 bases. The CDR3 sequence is CASSTRLGGGMNTEAFF. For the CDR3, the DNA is TGTGCCAGTAGTACTCGCTTAGGTGGGGGCATGAACACTGAAGCTTTCTTT.

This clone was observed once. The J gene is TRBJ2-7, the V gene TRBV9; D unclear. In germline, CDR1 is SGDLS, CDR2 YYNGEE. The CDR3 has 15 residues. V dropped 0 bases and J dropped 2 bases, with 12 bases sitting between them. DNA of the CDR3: TGTGCCAGCAGCGTAGAGAAGGGAAGCCCCTACGAGCAGTACGTC. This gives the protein CASSVEKGSPYEQYV.

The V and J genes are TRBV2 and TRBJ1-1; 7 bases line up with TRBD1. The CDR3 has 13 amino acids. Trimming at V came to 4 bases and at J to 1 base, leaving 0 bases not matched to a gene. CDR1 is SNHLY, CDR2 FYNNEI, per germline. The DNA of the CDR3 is TGTGCCAGCAGTGGACAGGGGAACACTGAAGCTTTCTTT. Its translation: CASSGQGNTEAFF.